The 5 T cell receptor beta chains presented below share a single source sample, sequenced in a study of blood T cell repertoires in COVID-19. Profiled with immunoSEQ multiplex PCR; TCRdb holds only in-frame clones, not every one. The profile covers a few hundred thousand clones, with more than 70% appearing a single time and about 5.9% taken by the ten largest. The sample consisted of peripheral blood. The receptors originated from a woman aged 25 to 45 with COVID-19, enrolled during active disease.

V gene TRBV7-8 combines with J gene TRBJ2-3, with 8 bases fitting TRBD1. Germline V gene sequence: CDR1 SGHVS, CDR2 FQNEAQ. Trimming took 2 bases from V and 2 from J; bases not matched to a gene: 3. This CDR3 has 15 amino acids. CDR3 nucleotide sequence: TGTGCCAGCAGCTTACAGGGGGCCGTCACAGATACGCAGTATTTT. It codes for CASSLQGAVTDTQYF.

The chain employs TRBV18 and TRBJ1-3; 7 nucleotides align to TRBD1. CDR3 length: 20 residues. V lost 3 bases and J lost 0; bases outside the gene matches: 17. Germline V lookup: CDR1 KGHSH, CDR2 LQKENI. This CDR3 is CASSPFASGQIFSSGNTIYF. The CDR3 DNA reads TGTGCCAGCTCACCGTTCGCTTCGGGACAGATCTTCAGCTCTGGAAACACCATATATTTT.

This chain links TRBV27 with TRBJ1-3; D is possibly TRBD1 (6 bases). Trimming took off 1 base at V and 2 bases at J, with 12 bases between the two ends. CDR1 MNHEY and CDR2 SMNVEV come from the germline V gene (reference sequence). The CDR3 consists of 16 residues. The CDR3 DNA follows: TGTGCCAGCAGTTTATTCGCAGGGGATGCTGGAAACACCATATATTTT. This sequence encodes CASSLFAGDAGNTIYF.

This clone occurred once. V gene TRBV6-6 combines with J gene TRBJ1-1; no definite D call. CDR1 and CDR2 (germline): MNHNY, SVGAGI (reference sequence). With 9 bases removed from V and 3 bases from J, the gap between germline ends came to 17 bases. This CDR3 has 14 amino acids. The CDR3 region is CASLGHSADTEAFF. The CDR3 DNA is TGTGCCAGTCTAGGTCATTCAGCGGACACTGAAGCTTTCTTT.

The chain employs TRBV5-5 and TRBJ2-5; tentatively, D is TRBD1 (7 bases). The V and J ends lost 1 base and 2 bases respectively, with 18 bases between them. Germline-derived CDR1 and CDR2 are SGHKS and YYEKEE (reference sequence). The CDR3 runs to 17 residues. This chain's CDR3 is CASSLRAGQQIQETQYF. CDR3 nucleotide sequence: TGTGCCAGCAGCTTGCGGGCGGGACAGCAAATTCAAGAGACCCAGTACTTC.